This entry is about one T cell receptor (beta chain). The antigen is undetermined. The sample belongs to a study of CD8+ T cells in alopecia areata. Overall study context: Treated patients were given 5 to 10 mg oral tofacitinib twice daily. Percent of scalp involved defined treated patients' severity scores. Notes on the study in general: Sequence data from scalp samples additionally include resident alphabeta T cells of normal skin. Scalp clonality and expanded CD8+ clones among the top 100 were significantly decreased by tofacitinib.

This CDR3 spans 14 amino acids. CDR1 and CDR2 from the germline V gene are MNHNS and SASEGT. V was trimmed by 2 bases and J by 0 bases, leaving 8 bases between them. The treatment: oral pan-JAK inhibitor, 5-10 mg twice daily. Reverse transcribed after extraction, RNA yielded cDNA as the sequencing template. Method: immunoSEQ multiplex PCR; TCRdb's copy keeps in-frame clones and lacks some. The sample consists of roughly 280,000 clones, 45% to 70% of them appearing once. The sequenced sample was CD4+ T cells sorted from blood, obtained around week 53, from a patient treated with tofacitinib. The sequence was obtained from a human donor with alopecia areata. This chain connects TRBV6-1 to TRBJ2-7, with unresolved D. The chain's CDR3 is CASSEQPLSYEQYF. As DNA, the CDR3 is TGTGCCAGCAGTGAACAGCCACTCTCCTACGAGCAGTACTTC.